Following are 9 T cell receptor beta chains from one sample sequenced in a study of a mutant IDH1 vaccine in newly diagnosed glioma. For these TCRs, the target antigens are not known. Time point in this sample: week 23, last vaccination. Vaccinated patients received 300 ug of mutant IDH1 20-mer peptide per dose, with topical imiquimod. This table comes from immunoSEQ multiplex PCR, and its TCRdb copy is limited to in-frame clones, with some not included. The data contain tens of thousands of clones, roughly four fifths of them singletons. The sequencing used PBMCs, collected from a glioma patient whose treatment included an IDH1 peptide vaccine. The receptor set was obtained from a man in his forties with glioma.

The rearrangement joins TRBV6-5 to TRBJ2-5; D remains unclear. Germline V gives CDR1 MNHEY, CDR2 SVGAGI. The CDR3 is 15 amino acids. Trimming cost V 0 bases and J 6 bases, with 14 bases left between them. The DNA of the CDR3 is TGTGCCAGCAGTTACTCAAGGGTGCAGTGGAAGACCCAGTACTTC. Encoded protein: CASSYSRVQWKTQYF.

This clone showed up just a few times. The genes are TRBV5-1 and TRBJ1-1; D gene unclear. Germline CDR1 SGHRS, CDR2 YFSETQ. The CDR3 spans 13 residues. Trimming left V 5 bases short and J 1 base short, with 9 bases between. CDR3: CASRRHENTEAFF. As DNA, the CDR3 is TGCGCCAGCAGGCGACACGAGAACACTGAAGCTTTCTTT.

The CDR3 DNA is TGTGCCAGCAGTGAAGCGCTTCCGAACACTGAAGCTTTCTTT. This encodes CASSEALPNTEAFF. The chain joins TRBV6-1 to TRBJ1-1; the D is unclear. This CDR3 has 14 residues. Deletions cut 0 bases from V and 1 base from J, with 6 bases between. The V gene's germline CDR1 is MNHNS and CDR2 SASEGT.

The chain combines TRBV25-1 with TRBJ1-2; D gene ambiguous. V was clipped by 1 base and J by 5 bases, with 14 bases between them. The CDR3 length is 15 residues. Germline CDR1 and CDR2: MGHDK and SYGVNS. CDR3 DNA sequence: TGTGCCAGCAGTGAATCAAGGGCTCCTCCATATGGCTACACCTTC. Translated, it gives CASSESRAPPYGYTF.

The V and J genes are TRBV2 and TRBJ2-7; 7 nucleotides line up with TRBD1. The CDR3 covers 13 residues. V dropped 6 bases and J dropped 0; count of bases not matched to a gene: 2. CDR1 and CDR2 (germline): SNHLY, FYNNEI. DNA for the CDR3: TGTGCCAGCAGCTGGGACAGCTCCTACGAGCAGTACTTC. It is translated as CASSWDSSYEQYF. The variable domain in full, completed from reference TRBV2 and TRBJ2-7, reads EPEVTQTPSHQVTQMGQEVILRCVPISNHLYFYWYRQILGQKVEFLVSFYNNEISEKSEIFDDQFSVERPDGSNFTLKIRSTKLEDSAMYFCASSWDSSYEQYFGPGTRLTVT.

The CDR3 spells CASGAGGSEYF. CDR3 coding DNA: TGCGCCAGCGGAGCGGGGGGGTCTGAATACTTC. This sequence joins TRBV4-1 and TRBJ2-4; 10 nucleotides agree with TRBD2. CDR1 and CDR2 from the germline V gene are MGHRA and YSYEKL. Trimming removed 8 bases from V and 16 bases from J; junction bases left unmatched: 8. The CDR3 has 11 residues.

This clone was recorded once. The chain links TRBV10-3 to TRBJ2-1; 7 nucleotides agree with TRBD1. Trimming cost V 6 bases and J 4 bases; bases outside gene matches: 12. Germline V gene data show CDR1 as ENHRY and CDR2 as SYGVKD. This CDR3 is 16 amino acids long. This chain's CDR3 is CAISVSRQGVYNEQFF. The CDR3 DNA reads TGTGCCATCAGCGTCTCGAGGCAGGGGGTATACAATGAGCAGTTCTTC.

This clone was seen once. V is TRBV5-1 and J is TRBJ1-2; possibly TRBD1 for D (6 bases). Germline CDR1 reads SGHRS; CDR2 reads YFSETQ. The V and J ends lost 4 bases and 4 bases respectively, with 17 bases between them. The CDR3 is made up of 15 amino acids. The DNA of the CDR3 is TGCGCCAGCAGCGTTGGACAGTCCAGGATCTATGGCTACACCTTC. As protein: CASSVGQSRIYGYTF.

The chain carries TRBV30 and TRBJ2-1, with D perhaps assigned TRBD1 or TRBD2 (5 bases each). The CDR3 has 9 residues. Germline CDR1 reads GTSNPN; CDR2 reads SVGIG (reference sequence). The ends were cut back, 5 bases at V and 9 bases at J, with 5 bases in the middle. The CDR3 nucleotides read TGTGCCTGGGGGGGTGAGCAGTTCTTC. Its translation is CAWGGEQFF.